One sample yielded the 14 T cell receptor beta chains listed below, sequenced in a study of Ad26.COV2.S vaccination and SARS-CoV-2 variants. The treatment here: approximately 18 received Ad26.COV2.S at low or high dose, single or two shots; several received placebo; per-sample allocation not given. Each sample was drawn 63 days after the first injection (of vaccine or placebo). Profiling relied on immunoSEQ multiplex PCR, and the TCRdb table lists in-frame clones only, not all of them. This sample has roughly 400,000 clones; about 92% occur once, and the top ten carry roughly 4.3%. The sequencing used peripheral blood, collected in a trial of Ad26.COV2.S vaccine versus placebo. The receptors were gathered from a person between 18 and 60 years old who received the Ad26.COV2.S COVID-19 vaccine or a placebo.

The V gene is TRBV2, the J gene TRBJ2-5; 9 nucleotides align to TRBD2. V was clipped by 5 bases and J by 1 base; unmatched bases: 5. The CDR3 is made up of 15 amino acids. Germline CDR1 SNHLY, CDR2 FYNNEI. In DNA, the CDR3 is TGTGCCAGCAGTCCCCTAGCGGGAAGCCAAGAGACCCAGTACTTC. Translation gives CASSPLAGSQETQYF.

Comments on this clone: Distinct nucleotide sequences in the sample also encode this CDR3. The gene calls are TRBV28 and TRBJ2-4; possible D gene TRBD2, 5 bases. This CDR3 has 13 residues. With 5 bases removed from V and 6 bases from J, the gap between germline ends came to 11 bases. CDR1 is MDHEN and CDR2 is SYDVKM in the germline V gene. The CDR3 sequence is CASSPPGLNIQYF. The DNA for the CDR3 is TGTGCCAGCAGTCCGCCCGGACTAAACATTCAGTACTTC.

The chain uses TRBV5-1 and TRBJ2-1; 9 nucleotides agree with TRBD2. The CDR3 is 14 residues long. The V gene's germline CDR1 is SGHRS and CDR2 YFSETQ. Losses at the gene ends were 1 base for V and 8 bases for J; bases not matched to a gene: 4. The CDR3 protein is CASSLISGSYEQFF. CDR3 in DNA: TGCGCCAGCAGCTTGATTAGCGGGAGTTATGAGCAGTTCTTC.

The chain couples TRBV3-1 (or the pseudogene TRBV3-2) to TRBJ2-1; 13 positions match TRBD2. Germline V gene sequence: CDR1 LGHDT, CDR2 YNNKEL (reference sequence). This CDR3 region has 15 residues. V lost 3 bases to trimming and J lost 9 bases; unmatched junction nucleotides: 5. The CDR3 DNA reads as TGTGCCAGCAGCCAGACACTAGCGGGAGGGTTTGAGCAGTTCTTC. Protein sequence: CASSQTLAGGFEQFF.

The chain is built from TRBV5-1 and TRBJ1-6, with D unresolved. CDR3 length: 15 amino acids. Per the germline V gene, CDR1 is SGHRS and CDR2 is YFSETQ. The V end was cut by 0 bases, the J end by 8 bases, with 12 bases between. The CDR3 region has the DNA TGCGCCAGCAGCTTGGGTACCCAGCGGTATTCACCCCTCCACTTT. This translates into CASSLGTQRYSPLHF.

The chain employs TRBV11-3 and TRBJ2-5, with 10 bases identical to TRBD2. This CDR3 is 15 amino acids long. V gave up 5 bases and J gave up 5 bases; unmatched junction bases: 8. CDR1 and CDR2 from the germline V gene are SGHNT and YENEEA. CDR3 protein: CASSQPSGSGETQYF. DNA of the CDR3: TGTGCCAGCAGCCAACCTAGCGGGAGCGGGGAGACCCAGTACTTC.

The V gene is TRBV27, the J gene TRBJ2-7; 8 bases are a match to TRBD2. The CDR3 runs 15 residues. From germline, CDR1 is MNHEY and CDR2 SMNVEV (reference sequence). Trimming took 6 bases from V and 1 from J; bases not matched to a gene: 8. CDR3 DNA: TGTGCCAGCAGGGGAGCGGGAGTCGCTTCCTACGAGCAGTACTTC. As protein: CASRGAGVASYEQYF.

The chain couples TRBV10-1 to TRBJ2-3; 12 bases match TRBD2. Germline CDR1 and CDR2: WNHNN and SYGVQD (reference sequence). The ends lost 8 bases at V and 1 base at J; junction bases unmatched: 13. This CDR3 region has 18 residues. The CDR3 DNA follows: TGCGCCAGCCCCCCGAGACTAGCGGGAGAGGGAGGCACAGATACGCAGTATTTT. Its translation: CASPPRLAGEGGTDTQYF.

A single count supports this clone. The chain carries TRBV28 and TRBJ2-2, with D perhaps matching TRBD1 or TRBD2 (5 bases each). The ends were cut back, 3 bases at V and 7 bases at J, with 6 bases in the middle. The CDR3 extends over 12 amino acids. Per the germline V gene, CDR1 is MDHEN and CDR2 is SYDVKM. The CDR3 region is CASSFGGGELFF. As DNA, the CDR3 is TGTGCCAGCAGTTTTGGGGGCGGGGAGCTGTTTTTT.

This clone was recorded a few times. This rearrangement joins TRBV12-5 to TRBJ2-7, with a possible D match to TRBD1 (6 bases). There are 17 residues in the CDR3. The V end was cut by 0 bases, the J end by 1 base, with 16 bases between. CDR1 is LGHNT and CDR2 is FRNRAP in the germline V gene. CDR3 DNA sequence: TGTGCTAGTGGTTTGGTTCGGGGTTGGGACAATTCCTACGAGCAGTACTTC. Its protein is CASGLVRGWDNSYEQYF.

The chain employs TRBV7-2 and TRBJ2-1; 12 positions agree with TRBD2. The trim removed 3 bases at V and 0 bases at J, leaving 3 bases unmatched. CDR3 length: 17 residues. Germline lookup yields CDR1 SGHTA and CDR2 FQGNSA. The chain's CDR3 is CASSFETSGSSYNEQFF. For the CDR3, the DNA is TGTGCCAGCAGCTTTGAGACTAGCGGGAGCTCCTACAATGAGCAGTTCTTC. The full variable domain, completed using reference TRBV7-2 and TRBJ2-1, is GAGVSQSPSNKVTEKGKDVELRCDPISGHTALYWYRQSLGQGLEFLIYFQGNSAPDKSGLPSDRFSAERTGGSVSTLTIQRTQQEDSAVYLCASSFETSGSSYNEQFFGPGTRLTVL.

This clone was counted between two and nine times. V is TRBV7-9 and J is TRBJ1-5, with no clear D. Germline CDR1 is SEHNR and CDR2 is FQNEAQ (reference sequence). Trimming removed 8 bases at V and 0 bases at J, with 11 bases between. This CDR3 has 14 amino acids. Here the CDR3 reads CASRGLDSNQPQHF. The CDR3 coding sequence is TGTGCCAGCCGAGGGCTGGATAGCAATCAGCCCCAGCATTTT.

The genes are TRBV21-1 and TRBJ2-7; the table's D call, TRBD2, was not checked against the DNA. TRBV21-1 is reported as a pseudogene. The CDR3 extends over 14 amino acids. The CDR3 spells CASSKALAVYEQYF. The CDR3 coding sequence is TGTGCCAGCAGCAAAGCACTAGCGGTCTACGAGCAGTACTTC.

V and J are TRBV5-4 and TRBJ2-4; D is perhaps TRBD1 (6 bases). In germline, CDR1 is SGHNT, CDR2 YYREEE (reference sequence). V was pared by 5 bases and J by 11 bases, with 14 bases between. The CDR3 has 12 residues. CDR3: CASSYDRSFQYF. The CDR3 nucleotides read TGTGCCAGCAGTTACGACAGGTCCTTTCAGTACTTC.